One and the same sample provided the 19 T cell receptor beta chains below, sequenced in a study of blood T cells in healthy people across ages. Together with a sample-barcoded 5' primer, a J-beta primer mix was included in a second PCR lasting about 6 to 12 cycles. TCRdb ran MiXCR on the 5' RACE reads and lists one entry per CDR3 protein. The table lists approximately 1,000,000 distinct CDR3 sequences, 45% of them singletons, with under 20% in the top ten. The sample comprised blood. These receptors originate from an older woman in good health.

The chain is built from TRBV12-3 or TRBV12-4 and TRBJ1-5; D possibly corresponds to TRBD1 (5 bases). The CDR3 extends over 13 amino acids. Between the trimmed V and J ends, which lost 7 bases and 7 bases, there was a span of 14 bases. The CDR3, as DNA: TGTGCCAGCACCCGGGGACCTACACAGCCCCAGCATTTT. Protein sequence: CASTRGPTQPQHF.

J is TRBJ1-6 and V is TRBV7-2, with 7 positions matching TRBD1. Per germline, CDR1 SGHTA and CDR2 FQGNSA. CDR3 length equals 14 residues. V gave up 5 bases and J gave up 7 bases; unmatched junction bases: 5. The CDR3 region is CASSDRVGNSPLHF. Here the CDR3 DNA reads TGTGCCAGCAGCGACAGGGTTGGGAATTCACCCCTCCACTTT.

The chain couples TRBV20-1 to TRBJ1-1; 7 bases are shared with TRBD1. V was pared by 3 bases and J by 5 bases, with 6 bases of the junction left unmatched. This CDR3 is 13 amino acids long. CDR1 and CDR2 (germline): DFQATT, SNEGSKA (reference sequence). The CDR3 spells CSASLTGATEAFF. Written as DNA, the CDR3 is TGCAGTGCTAGCCTAACAGGGGCTACTGAAGCTTTCTTT.

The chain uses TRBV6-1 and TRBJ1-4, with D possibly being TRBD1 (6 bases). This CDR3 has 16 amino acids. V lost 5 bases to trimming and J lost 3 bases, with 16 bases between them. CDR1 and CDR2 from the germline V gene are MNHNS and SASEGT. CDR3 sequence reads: CASSLAGAAPNEKLFF. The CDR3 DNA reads TGTGCCAGCAGTCTCGCGGGGGCAGCCCCTAATGAAAAACTGTTTTTT.

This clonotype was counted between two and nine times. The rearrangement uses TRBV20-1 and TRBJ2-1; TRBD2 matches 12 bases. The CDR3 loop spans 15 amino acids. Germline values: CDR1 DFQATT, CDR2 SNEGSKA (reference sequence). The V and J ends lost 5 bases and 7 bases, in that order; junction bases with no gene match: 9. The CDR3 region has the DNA TGCAGTGCTCCTTCGACTAGCGGGAGCGGGAATGAGCAGTTCTTC. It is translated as CSAPSTSGSGNEQFF.

CDR3 in DNA: TGTGCCAGCAGCTTGGTCAGCGGGGGTCACACCGGGGAGCTGTTTTTT. Translating it yields CASSLVSGGHTGELFF. This chain connects TRBV5-6 to TRBJ2-2; 8 nucleotides line up with TRBD2. Trimming removed 0 bases from V and 3 bases from J; junction bases left unmatched: 4. This CDR3 is 16 amino acids long. Germline CDR1 reads SGHDT; CDR2 reads YYEEEE.

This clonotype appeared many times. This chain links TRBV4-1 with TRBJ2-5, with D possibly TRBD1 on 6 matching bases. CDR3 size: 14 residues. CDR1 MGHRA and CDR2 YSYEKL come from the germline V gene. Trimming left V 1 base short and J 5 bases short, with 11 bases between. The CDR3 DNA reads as TGCGCCAGCAGCCAAGGACAGGTTGGGGAGACCCAGTACTTC. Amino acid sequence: CASSQGQVGETQYF.

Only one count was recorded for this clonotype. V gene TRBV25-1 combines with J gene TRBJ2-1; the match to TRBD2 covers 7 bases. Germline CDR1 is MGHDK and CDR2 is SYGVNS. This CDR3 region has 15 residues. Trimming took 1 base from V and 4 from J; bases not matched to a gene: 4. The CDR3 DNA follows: TGTGCCAGCAGTGAATGGGGCGGGGGATACAATGAGCAGTTCTTC. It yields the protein CASSEWGGGYNEQFF.

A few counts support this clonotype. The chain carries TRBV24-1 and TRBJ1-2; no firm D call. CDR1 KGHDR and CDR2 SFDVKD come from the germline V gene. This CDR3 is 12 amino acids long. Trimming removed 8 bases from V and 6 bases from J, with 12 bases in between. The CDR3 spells CATNGSRDGYTF. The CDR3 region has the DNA TGTGCCACCAACGGTTCTCGGGATGGCTACACCTTC.

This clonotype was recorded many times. CDR3 residues: CASSQDYEQYF. The CDR3 region has the DNA TGTGCCAGCAGCCAAGACTACGAGCAGTACTTC. The chain employs TRBV14 and TRBJ2-7; D remains ambiguous. CDR1 and CDR2 from the germline V gene are SGHDN and FVKESK. The CDR3 loop spans 11 amino acids. V was trimmed by 0 bases and J by 3 bases, leaving 0 bases between them.

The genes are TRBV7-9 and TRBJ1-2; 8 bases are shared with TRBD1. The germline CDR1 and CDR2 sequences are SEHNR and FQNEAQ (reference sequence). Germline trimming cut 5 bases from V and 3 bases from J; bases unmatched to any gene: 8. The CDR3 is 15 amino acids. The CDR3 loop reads CASSPWTGIDYGYTF. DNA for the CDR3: TGTGCCAGCAGCCCTTGGACAGGGATAGACTATGGCTACACCTTC. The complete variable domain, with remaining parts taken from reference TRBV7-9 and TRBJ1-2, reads DTGVSQNPRHKITKRGQNVTFRCDPISEHNRLYWYRQTLGQGPEFLTYFQNEAQLEKSRLLSDRFSAERPKGSFSTLEIQRTEQGDSAMYLCASSPWTGIDYGYTFGSGTRLTVV.

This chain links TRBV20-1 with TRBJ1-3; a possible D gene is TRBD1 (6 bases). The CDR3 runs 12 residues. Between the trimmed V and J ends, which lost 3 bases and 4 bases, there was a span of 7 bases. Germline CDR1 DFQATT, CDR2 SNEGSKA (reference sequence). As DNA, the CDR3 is TGCAGTGCTAGCAGGGGCGGAAACACCATATATTTT. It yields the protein CSASRGGNTIYF.

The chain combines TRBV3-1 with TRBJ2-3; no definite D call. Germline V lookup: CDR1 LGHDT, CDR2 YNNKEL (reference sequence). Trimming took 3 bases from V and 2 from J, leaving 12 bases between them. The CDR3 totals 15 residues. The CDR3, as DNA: TGTGCCAGCAGCCAGACGTCGACCCCCACAGATACGCAGTATTTT. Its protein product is CASSQTSTPTDTQYF.

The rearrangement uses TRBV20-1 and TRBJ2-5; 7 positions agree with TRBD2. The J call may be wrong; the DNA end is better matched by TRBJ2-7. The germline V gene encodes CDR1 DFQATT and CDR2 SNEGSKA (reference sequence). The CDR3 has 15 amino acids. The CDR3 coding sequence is TGCAGTGCTAGGGTGCGCGGGAGTCCCTCCTACGAGCAGTACTTC. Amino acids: CSARVRGSPSYEQYF.

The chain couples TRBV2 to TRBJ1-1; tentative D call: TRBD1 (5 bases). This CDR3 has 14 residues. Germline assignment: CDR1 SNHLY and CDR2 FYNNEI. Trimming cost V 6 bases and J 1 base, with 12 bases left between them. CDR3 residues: CASRPDRRNTEAFF. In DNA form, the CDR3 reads TGTGCCAGCAGACCCGACAGACGGAACACTGAAGCTTTCTTT.

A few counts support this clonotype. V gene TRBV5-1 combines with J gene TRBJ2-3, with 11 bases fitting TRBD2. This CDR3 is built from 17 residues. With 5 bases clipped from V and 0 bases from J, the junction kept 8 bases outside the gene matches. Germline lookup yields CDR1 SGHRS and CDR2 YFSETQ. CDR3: CASSLGTSGLSTDTQYF. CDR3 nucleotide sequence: TGCGCCAGCAGTTTAGGGACTAGCGGACTAAGCACAGATACGCAGTATTTT.

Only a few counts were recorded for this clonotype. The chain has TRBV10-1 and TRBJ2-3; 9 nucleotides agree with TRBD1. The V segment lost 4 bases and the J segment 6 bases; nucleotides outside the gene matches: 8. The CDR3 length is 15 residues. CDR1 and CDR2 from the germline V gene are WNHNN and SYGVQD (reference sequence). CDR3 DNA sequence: TGCGCCAGCAGTGGGACAGGGGCCTTACGGGATACGCAGTATTTT. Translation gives CASSGTGALRDTQYF.

CDR3 in amino acids: CASSLEAGRGGKNIQYF. CDR3 nucleotides: TGTGCCAGCAGCTTAGAAGCCGGGAGGGGTGGCAAAAACATTCAGTACTTC. The chain has TRBV7-8 and TRBJ2-4, with TRBD2 identical over 8 bases. CDR3 length equals 17 residues. Unmatched junction bases numbered 8, after V lost 1 base and J lost 3 bases. Germline CDR1 SGHVS, CDR2 FQNEAQ.

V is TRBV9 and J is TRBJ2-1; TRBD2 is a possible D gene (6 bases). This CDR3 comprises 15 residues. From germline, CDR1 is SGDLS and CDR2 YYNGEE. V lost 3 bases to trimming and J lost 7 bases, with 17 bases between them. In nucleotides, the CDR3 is TGTGCCAGCAGCGCGCCGACGGGAGTGGGAAATGAGCAGTTCTTC. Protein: CASSAPTGVGNEQFF.